Shown below are 4 T cell receptor beta chains from a single sample sequenced in a study of T cells in Graves' hyperthyroidism and ophthalmopathy. Template material for amplifying TCR beta CDR3 regions consisted of RNA transcripts. The HTBI primer set was used in a first-round RT-PCR of the TCR CDR3. TCRdb reprocessed the multiplex PCR reads via MiXCR and lists one record per CDR3 protein. The table shows more than 550,000 distinct CDR3 sequences, with roughly 20% occurring only once. Specimen: blood. These receptors were obtained from a woman aged 45-65 years with Graves' hyperthyroidism that later progressed to Graves' ophthalmopathy.

This clonotype appeared a few times. This may stem from a read error, because a much larger clone lies one nucleotide away. CDR3 coding DNA: TGTGCCAGCAGCTCGATCCGGGGGGAAGCAGATACGCAGTATTTT. This gives the protein CASSSIRGEADTQYF. The chain uses TRBV12-3 or TRBV12-4 and TRBJ2-3; TRBD2 matches 7 bases. The CDR3 spans 15 residues. V shed 6 bases, J shed 4 bases, and the junction held 10 bases outside the gene matches.

The table lists this clonotype with many counts. The CDR3 reads CASRRGQGDQPQHF. For the CDR3, the DNA is TGTGCCAGCAGACGCGGACAGGGAGATCAGCCCCAGCATTTT. The chain links TRBV6-1 to TRBJ1-5; 8 positions agree with TRBD1. The CDR3 totals 14 residues. Trimming removed 6 bases from V and 5 bases from J; junction bases left unmatched: 6. Per the germline V gene, CDR1 is MNHNS and CDR2 is SASEGT.

The chain recombines TRBV24-1 with TRBJ1-6; D remains ambiguous. Trimming cost V 3 bases and J 5 bases, with 4 bases left between them. Germline V gives CDR1 KGHDR, CDR2 SFDVKD. There are 13 residues in the CDR3. CDR3 protein: CATSDRNNSPLHF. The CDR3 DNA is TGTGCCACCAGTGATAGGAATAATTCACCCCTCCACTTT.

This clonotype showed up many times. V is TRBV18 and J is TRBJ1-6, with 12 nucleotides matching TRBD1. The germline CDR1 and CDR2 sequences are KGHSH and LQKENI. The trim removed 5 bases at V and 10 bases at J, leaving 6 bases unmatched. This CDR3 is built from 15 residues. The CDR3: CASSGLGQGASPLHF. The CDR3, as DNA: TGTGCCAGCTCAGGACTGGGACAGGGGGCCTCACCCCTCCACTTT.